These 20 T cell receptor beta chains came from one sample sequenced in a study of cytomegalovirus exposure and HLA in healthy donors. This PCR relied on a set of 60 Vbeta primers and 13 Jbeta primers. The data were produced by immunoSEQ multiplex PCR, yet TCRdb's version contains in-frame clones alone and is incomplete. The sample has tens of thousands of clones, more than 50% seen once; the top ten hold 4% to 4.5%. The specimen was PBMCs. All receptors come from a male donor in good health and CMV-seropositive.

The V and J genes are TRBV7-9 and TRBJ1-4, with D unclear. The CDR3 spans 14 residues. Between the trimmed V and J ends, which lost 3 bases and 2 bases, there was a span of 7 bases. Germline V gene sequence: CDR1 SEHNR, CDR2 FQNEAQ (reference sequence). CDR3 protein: CASSFRRTNEKLFF. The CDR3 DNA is TGTGCCAGCAGCTTTCGGAGGACTAATGAAAAACTGTTTTTT.

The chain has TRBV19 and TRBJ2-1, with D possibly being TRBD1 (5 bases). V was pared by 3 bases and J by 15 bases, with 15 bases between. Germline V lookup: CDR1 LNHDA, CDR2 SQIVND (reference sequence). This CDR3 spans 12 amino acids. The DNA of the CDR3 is TGTGCCAGTAGTATGGGGTTGACAGAGGTGTTCTTC. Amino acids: CASSMGLTEVFF.

CDR3 residues: CASSLPGAGIHEKLFF. CDR3 nucleotide sequence: TGTGCCAGTAGTCTCCCCGGGGCGGGGATTCATGAAAAACTGTTTTTT. V and J are TRBV19 and TRBJ1-4; D perhaps matches TRBD1 (5 bases). V lost 5 bases, J lost 6 bases, and 19 bases lay in between. CDR1 is LNHDA and CDR2 is SQIVND in the germline V gene (reference sequence). The CDR3 runs 16 residues.

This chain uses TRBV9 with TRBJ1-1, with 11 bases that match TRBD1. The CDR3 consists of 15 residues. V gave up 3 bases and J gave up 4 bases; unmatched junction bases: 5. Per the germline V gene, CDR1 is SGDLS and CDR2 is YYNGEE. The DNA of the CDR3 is TGTGCCAGCAGCGAACTTGGGACAGGGGGCACTGAAGCTTTCTTT. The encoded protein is CASSELGTGGTEAFF.

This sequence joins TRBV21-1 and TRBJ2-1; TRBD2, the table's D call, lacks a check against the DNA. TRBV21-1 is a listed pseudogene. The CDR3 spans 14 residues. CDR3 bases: TGTGCCAGCAGCAAATCTTCTATTGACAATGAGCAGTTCTTC. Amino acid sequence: CASSKSSIDNEQFF.

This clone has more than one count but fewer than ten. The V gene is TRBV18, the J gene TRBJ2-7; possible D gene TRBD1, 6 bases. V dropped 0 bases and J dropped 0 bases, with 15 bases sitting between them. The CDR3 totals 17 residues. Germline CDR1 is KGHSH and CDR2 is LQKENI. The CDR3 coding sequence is TGTGCCAGCTCACCACCGATGGGGCAGGGGTACTCCTACGAGCAGTACTTC. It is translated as CASSPPMGQGYSYEQYF.

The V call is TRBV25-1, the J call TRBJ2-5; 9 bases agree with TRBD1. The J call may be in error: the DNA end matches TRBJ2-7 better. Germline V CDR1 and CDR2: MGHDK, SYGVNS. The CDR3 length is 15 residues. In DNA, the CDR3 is TGTGCCAGCAGTAGACAGGGGGGGACTATCTACGAGCAGTACTTC. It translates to CASSRQGGTIYEQYF.

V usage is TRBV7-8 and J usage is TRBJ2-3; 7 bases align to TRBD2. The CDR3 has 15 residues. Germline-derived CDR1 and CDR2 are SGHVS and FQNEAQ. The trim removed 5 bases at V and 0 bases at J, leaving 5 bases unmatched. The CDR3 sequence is CASSPISGSTDTQYF. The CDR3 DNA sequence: TGTGCCAGCAGCCCGATTAGCGGGAGCACAGATACGCAGTATTTT.

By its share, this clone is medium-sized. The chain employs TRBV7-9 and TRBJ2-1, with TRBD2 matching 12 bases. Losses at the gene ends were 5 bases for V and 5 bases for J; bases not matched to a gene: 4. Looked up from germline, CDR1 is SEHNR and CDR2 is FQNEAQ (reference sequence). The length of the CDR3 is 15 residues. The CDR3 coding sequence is TGTGCCAGCAGCGGGGGACTAGCGGGTGACAATGAGCAGTTCTTC. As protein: CASSGGLAGDNEQFF.

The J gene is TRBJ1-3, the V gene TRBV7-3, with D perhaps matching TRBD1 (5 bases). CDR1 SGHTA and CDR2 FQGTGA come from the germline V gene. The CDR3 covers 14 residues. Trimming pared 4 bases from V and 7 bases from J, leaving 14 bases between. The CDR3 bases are TGTGCCAGCAGCTCCCCAGGGTATGACAACACCATATATTTT. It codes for CASSSPGYDNTIYF.

CDR3 loop: CASSLAGREETQYF. CDR3 sequence (DNA): TGTGCCAGCAGCTTAGCGGGACGGGAGGAGACCCAGTACTTC. This chain links TRBV7-7 with TRBJ2-5; possibly TRBD2 for D (6 bases). In germline, CDR1 is SSHAT, CDR2 FNYEAQ (reference sequence). The CDR3 contains 14 residues. Trimming pared 0 bases from V and 5 bases from J, leaving 10 bases between.

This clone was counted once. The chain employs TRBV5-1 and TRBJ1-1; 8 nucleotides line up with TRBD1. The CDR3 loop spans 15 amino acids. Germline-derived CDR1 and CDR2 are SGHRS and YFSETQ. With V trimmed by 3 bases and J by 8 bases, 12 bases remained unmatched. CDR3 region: CASSYWTGREEEAFF. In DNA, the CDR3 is TGCGCCAGCAGCTACTGGACAGGGAGGGAGGAGGAAGCTTTCTTT. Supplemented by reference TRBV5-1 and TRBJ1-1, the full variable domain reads KAGVTQTPRYLIKTRGQQVTLSCSPISGHRSVSWYQQTPGQGLQFLFEYFSETQRNKGNFPGRFSGRQFSNSRSEMNVSTLELGDSALYLCASSYWTGREEEAFFGQGTRLTVV.

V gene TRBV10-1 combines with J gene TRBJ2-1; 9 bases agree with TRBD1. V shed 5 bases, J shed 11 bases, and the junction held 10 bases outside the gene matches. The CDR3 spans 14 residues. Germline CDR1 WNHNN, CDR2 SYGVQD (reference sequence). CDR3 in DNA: TGCGCCAGCAGTCGGACAGGGGCGAGGAACAAGCAGTTCTTC. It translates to CASSRTGARNKQFF.

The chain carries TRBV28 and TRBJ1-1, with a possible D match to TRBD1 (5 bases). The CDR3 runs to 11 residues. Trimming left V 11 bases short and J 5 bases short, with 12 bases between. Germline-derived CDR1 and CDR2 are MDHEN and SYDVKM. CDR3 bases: TGTGCCGGGGGGGGAAGGACTGAAGCTTTCTTT. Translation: CAGGGRTEAFF.

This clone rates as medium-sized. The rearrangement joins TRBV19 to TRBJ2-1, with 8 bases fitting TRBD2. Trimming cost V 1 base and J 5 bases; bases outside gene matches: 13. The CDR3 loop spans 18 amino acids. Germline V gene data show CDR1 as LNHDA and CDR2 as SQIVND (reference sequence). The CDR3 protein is CASSIAPAPTSVDNEQFF. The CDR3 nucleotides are TGTGCCAGTAGTATAGCGCCCGCCCCGACTAGCGTAGACAATGAGCAGTTCTTC.

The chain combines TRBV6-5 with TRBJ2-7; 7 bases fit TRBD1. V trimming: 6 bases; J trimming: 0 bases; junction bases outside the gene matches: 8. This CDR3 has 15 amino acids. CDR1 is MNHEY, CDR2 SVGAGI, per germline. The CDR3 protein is CASRAGGTSSYEQYF. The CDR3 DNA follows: TGTGCCAGCAGGGCAGGGGGAACAAGCTCCTACGAGCAGTACTTC.

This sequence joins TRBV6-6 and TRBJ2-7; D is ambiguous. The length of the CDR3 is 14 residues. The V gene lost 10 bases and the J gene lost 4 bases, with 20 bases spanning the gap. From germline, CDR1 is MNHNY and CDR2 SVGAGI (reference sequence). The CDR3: CATQRRVGAYEQYF. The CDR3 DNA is TGTGCCACCCAACGTCGGGTAGGTGCGTACGAGCAGTACTTC.

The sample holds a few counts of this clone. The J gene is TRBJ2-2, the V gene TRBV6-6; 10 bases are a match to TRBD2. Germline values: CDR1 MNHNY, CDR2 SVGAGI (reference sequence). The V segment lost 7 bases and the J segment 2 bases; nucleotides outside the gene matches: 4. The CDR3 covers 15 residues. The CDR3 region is CASITSGVNTGELFF. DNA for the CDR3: TGTGCCAGCATCACTAGCGGGGTTAACACCGGGGAGCTGTTTTTT.

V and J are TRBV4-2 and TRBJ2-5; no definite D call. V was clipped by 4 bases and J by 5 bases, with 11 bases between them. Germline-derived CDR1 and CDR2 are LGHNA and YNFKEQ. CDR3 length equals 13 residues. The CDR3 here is CASSPQVRETQYF. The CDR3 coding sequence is TGTGCCAGCAGCCCCCAAGTGCGGGAGACCCAGTACTTC.

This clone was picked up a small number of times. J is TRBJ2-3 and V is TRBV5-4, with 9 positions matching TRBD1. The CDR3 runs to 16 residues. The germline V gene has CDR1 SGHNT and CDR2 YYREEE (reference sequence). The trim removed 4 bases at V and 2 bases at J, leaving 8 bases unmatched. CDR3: CASSLPGQGLTDTQYF. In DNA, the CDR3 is TGTGCCAGCAGCCTTCCGGGACAGGGCCTCACAGATACGCAGTATTTT.